Listed here are 7 T cell receptor beta chains from one sample, sequenced in a study of blood T cells in healthy people across ages. The use of a sample-barcoded 5' primer and a J-beta primer mix characterized a second PCR of 7 to 11 cycles. TCRdb processed the 5' RACE reads anew with MiXCR; each CDR3 protein has one entry. The table shows roughly 2 million distinct CDR3 sequences, with around 48% occurring only once. Material for sequencing was blood. Receptor source: a middle-aged woman in good health.

This clonotype was counted only a few times. The chain carries TRBV20-1 and TRBJ2-7, with 13 bases aligning to TRBD2. The germline V gene encodes CDR1 DFQATT and CDR2 SNEGSKA (reference sequence). V dropped 2 bases and J dropped 1; count of bases not matched to a gene: 11. The CDR3 covers 18 residues. The CDR3 bases are TGCAGTGCTAGACTTTCACTAGCGGGGGGGCGAAGGTCCTACGAGCAGTACTTC. Its translation: CSARLSLAGGRRSYEQYF.

The CDR3 region is CAISDQFGRENNEQFF. CDR3 in DNA: TGTGCCATCAGTGACCAGTTCGGACGGGAAAACAATGAGCAGTTCTTC. The chain couples TRBV10-3 to TRBJ2-1; D is perhaps TRBD2 (5 bases). The length of the CDR3 is 16 residues. Trimming took 3 bases from V and 5 from J, leaving 17 bases between them. Germline CDR1 ENHRY, CDR2 SYGVKD.

This chain uses TRBV6-6 with TRBJ2-7; unclear D gene. Looked up from germline, CDR1 is MNHNY and CDR2 is SVGAGI (reference sequence). CDR3 size: 15 residues. Trimming stripped 2 bases from V and 3 bases from J, with 14 bases between. The CDR3 here is CASSYKAGRVYEQYF. In nucleotides, the CDR3 is TGTGCCAGCAGTTACAAGGCCGGCCGAGTCTACGAGCAGTACTTC.

This sequence joins TRBV3-1 and TRBJ2-5, with TRBD2 matching over 7 bases. The V segment lost 1 base and the J segment 4 bases; nucleotides outside the gene matches: 6. This CDR3 region has 15 residues. Germline V lookup: CDR1 LGHDT, CDR2 YNNKEL (reference sequence). In DNA, the CDR3 is TGTGCCAGCAGCCAAGGAAGAGGGAGGGGAGAGACCCAGTACTTC. Protein sequence: CASSQGRGRGETQYF.

The chain links TRBV20-1 to TRBJ2-7; D unclear. Germline V lookup: CDR1 DFQATT, CDR2 SNEGSKA (reference sequence). This CDR3 contains 14 residues. V lost 6 bases, J lost 1 base, and 16 bases lay in between. CDR3 nucleotides: TGCAGTGCAGAAAAGTCCGGGCGGTCCTACGAGCAGTACTTC. The encoded protein is CSAEKSGRSYEQYF.

The rearrangement uses TRBV5-1 and TRBJ2-7; 10 bases map to TRBD1. With 2 bases clipped from V and 4 bases from J, the junction kept 9 bases outside the gene matches. The CDR3 runs to 16 residues. Germline CDR1 SGHRS, CDR2 YFSETQ. Here the CDR3 reads CASSFLRDRGGYEQYF. CDR3 DNA sequence: TGCGCCAGCAGCTTCCTCCGGGACAGGGGAGGATACGAGCAGTACTTC. The whole variable domain, filled in from reference TRBV5-1 and TRBJ2-7, reads KAGVTQTPRYLIKTRGQQVTLSCSPISGHRSVSWYQQTPGQGLQFLFEYFSETQRNKGNFPGRFSGRQFSNSRSEMNVSTLELGDSALYLCASSFLRDRGGYEQYFGPGTRLTVT.

The rearrangement links TRBV15 to TRBJ1-1; no clear D gene. Germline lookup yields CDR1 LNHNV and CDR2 YYDKDF (reference sequence). V was shortened by 0 bases and J by 8 bases, with 19 bases between the two germline ends. The CDR3 spans 16 residues. The CDR3 spells CATSRDQPSWVQEAFF. In DNA, the CDR3 is TGTGCCACCAGCAGAGATCAACCATCGTGGGTGCAGGAAGCTTTCTTT.